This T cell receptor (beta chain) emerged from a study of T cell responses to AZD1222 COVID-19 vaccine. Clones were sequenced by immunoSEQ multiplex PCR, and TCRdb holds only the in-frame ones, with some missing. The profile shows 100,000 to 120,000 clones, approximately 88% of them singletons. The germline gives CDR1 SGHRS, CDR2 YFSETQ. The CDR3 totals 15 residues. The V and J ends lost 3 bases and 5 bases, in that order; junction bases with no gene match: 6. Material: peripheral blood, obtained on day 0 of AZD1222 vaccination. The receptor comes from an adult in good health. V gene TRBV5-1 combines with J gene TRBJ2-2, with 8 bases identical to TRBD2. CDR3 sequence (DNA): TGCGCCAGCAGCTCCGGGACTAGAAGGACCGGGGAGCTGTTTTTT. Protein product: CASSSGTRRTGELFF.